These T cell receptor beta chains were read from a single sample in a study of blood T cell repertoires in COVID-19. TCRdb keeps only in-frame clones here, not all; method: immunoSEQ multiplex PCR. Here the sample spans 140,000 to 150,000 clones, around 80% being singletons. Sequencing input: peripheral blood. These receptors came from a woman between 50 and 59 years old with acute or convalescent COVID-19. CDR3s include the opening cysteine and the closing phenylalanine or tryptophan. Where a row states a size, it is once, few, many or the class of an expanded clone; other rows omit it.

J: TRBJ1-1; size: -; V: TRBV6-5; CDR3: CASSTGTEAFF
J: TRBJ1-6; size: -; V: TRBV5-1; CDR3: CASSLGTALSPLHF
J: TRBJ1-5; size: -; V: TRBV3-1/TRBV3-2; CDR3: CASSPQGKNQPQHF
J: TRBJ2-7; size: -; V: TRBV7-3; CDR3: CASSLSGSYEQYF
J: TRBJ2-5; size: few; V: TRBV11-3; CDR3: CASSLGQGEKETQYF
J: TRBJ1-1; size: -; V: TRBV28; CDR3: CASEQGPEAFF
J: TRBJ2-2; size: -; V: TRBV6-5; CDR3: CASTQGGARELFF
J: TRBJ2-5; size: -; V: TRBV11-3; CDR3: CASSLGQNYQETQYF
J: TRBJ2-1; size: -; V: TRBV4-2; CDR3: CASSQDTHPDRAGNEQFF
J: TRBJ2-1; size: -; V: TRBV5-1; CDR3: CASSSRSLAEVNEQFF
J: TRBJ2-7; size: -; V: TRBV3-1/TRBV3-2; CDR3: CASSQGGGLYEQYF
J: TRBJ2-7; size: -; V: TRBV7-9; CDR3: CASSLAGSYEQYF
J: TRBJ2-3; size: -; V: TRBV9; CDR3: CASSVEGLSSTDTQYF
J: TRBJ1-2; size: -; V: TRBV9; CDR3: CASSAGRAGGNYGYTF
J: TRBJ1-3; size: -; V: TRBV2; CDR3: CASSASQTGAGNTIYF
J: TRBJ2-1; size: -; V: TRBV9; CDR3: CASSVVSGDQVAYNEQFF
J: TRBJ2-2; size: -; V: TRBV4-2; CDR3: CASSQAGTANTGELFF